The rows below give T cell receptor beta chains drawn from one sample of a study of cytomegalovirus exposure and HLA in healthy donors. Sequencing used immunoSEQ multiplex PCR; TCRdb keeps in-frame clones, though not all of them. Counted here are about 190,000 clones, more than 80% occurring once; the ten biggest clones make up more than 6.5%. Sample: PBMCs. These receptors came from a man between 18 and 35 years old in good health and CMV-seropositive. CDR3s include the opening cysteine and the closing phenylalanine or tryptophan. A D gene is named only where the DNA matches it firmly. Not every row has a clone size; where given, it reads once, few, many or a size class.

D	size	V	J	CDR3	DNA
.	.	TRBV30	TRBJ1-1	CAWTGQYTEAFF	TGTGCCTGGACAGGACAGTACACTGAAGCTTTCTTT
.	.	TRBV11-2	TRBJ2-7	CASSLGGGDFYEQYF	TGTGCCAGCAGCTTAGGAGGGGGGGACTTCTACGAGCAGTACTTC
.	.	TRBV9	TRBJ2-1	CASSALSYNEQFF	TGTGCCAGCAGCGCCCTATCCTACAATGAGCAGTTCTTC
.	.	TRBV5-4	TRBJ2-5	CASSLGAGEETQYF	TGTGCCAGCAGCTTGGGGGCGGGTGAAGAGACCCAGTACTTC
.	many	TRBV30	TRBJ1-2	CAWSRRPELLKTYGYTF	TGTGCCTGGAGTCGAAGACCCGAACTATTGAAGACCTATGGCTACACCTTC
TRBD2	.	TRBV18	TRBJ2-1	CASSPLAGGSLEQFF	TGTGCCAGCTCACCACTAGCGGGAGGGTCTCTTGAGCAGTTCTTC
.	.	TRBV29-1	TRBJ2-3	CSTRGTSTDTQYF	TGCAGCACACGCGGGACTAGCACAGATACGCAGTATTTT
.	.	TRBV11-2	TRBJ2-1	CASSQGVRDEQFF	TGTGCCAGCAGCCAAGGGGTTCGGGATGAGCAGTTCTTC
TRBD1	.	TRBV2	TRBJ2-7	CASRLRGLVFEQYF	TGTGCCAGCAGATTAAGGGGGCTAGTGTTCGAGCAGTACTTC
TRBD2	.	TRBV12-5	TRBJ2-1	CASGLGSLAGVHYNEQFF	TGTGCTAGTGGTTTGGGGTCTCTAGCGGGAGTCCATTACAATGAGCAGTTCTTC
TRBD1	.	TRBV4-1	TRBJ1-1	CASSRDRVGTEAFF	TGCGCCAGCAGCCGGGACAGGGTCGGCACTGAAGCTTTCTTT
.	.	TRBV7-3	TRBJ2-6	CASSLTRVGANVLTF	TGTGCCAGCAGCTTAACCAGGGTCGGGGCCAACGTCCTGACTTTC
TRBD2	.	TRBV27	TRBJ2-1	CASRLAGVNEQFF	TGTGCCAGCAGGCTAGCGGGAGTGAATGAGCAGTTCTTC
.	.	TRBV27	TRBJ2-1	CASSLEDGVLDEQFF	TGTGCCAGCAGTTTAGAGGACGGGGTTTTGGATGAGCAGTTCTTC
.	.	TRBV5-4	TRBJ2-1	CASSQIYNEQFF	TGTGCCAGCAGCCAAATCTACAATGAGCAGTTCTTC
TRBD2	.	TRBV5-8	TRBJ2-2	CASSPGGLAGRPDTGELFF	TGTGCCAGCAGCCCGGGGGGACTAGCGGGGAGGCCGGACACCGGGGAGCTGTTTTTT
.	.	TRBV19	TRBJ1-4	CASIVSSNALNEKLFF	TGTGCCAGTATAGTGTCTAGCAATGCCCTTAATGAAAAACTGTTTTTT
.	.	TRBV7-6	TRBJ2-7	CASSLGGTVGYEQYF	TGTGCCAGCAGCTTAGGCGGGACAGTAGGCTACGAGCAGTACTTC
TRBD1	.	TRBV27	TRBJ1-3	CASSTGGGNTIYF	TGTGCCAGCAGTACAGGGGGCGGAAACACCATATATTTT
.	.	TRBV6-5	TRBJ1-1	CASSRGQDLPAFF	TGTGCCAGCAGCAGGGGACAAGACCTGCCGGCTTTCTTT
.	.	TRBV28	TRBJ2-7	CASSSLAREAGEQYF	TGTGCCAGCAGTTCCCTCGCTAGGGAGGCGGGCGAGCAGTACTTC
.	once	TRBV4-3	TRBJ2-3	CASSQVHNTDTQYF	TGCGCCAGCAGCCAAGTCCACAACACAGATACGCAGTATTTT
TRBD1	.	TRBV7-9	TRBJ1-1	CASSLGTIGGAGNTEAFF	TGTGCCAGCAGCTTAGGTACAATAGGGGGCGCCGGGAACACTGAAGCTTTCTTT
.	.	TRBV2	TRBJ2-2	CASREPPLRREITNTGELFF	TGTGCCAGCCGTGAGCCCCCCCTGCGGCGAGAGATAACGAACACCGGGGAGCTGTTTTTT
.	.	TRBV27	TRBJ1-4	CASSLYRLGGNEKLFF	TGTGCCAGCAGTTTATACAGGTTGGGGGGTAATGAAAAACTGTTTTTT
TRBD2	.	TRBV5-4	TRBJ2-3	CASSLGLAGGMDTQYF	TGTGCCAGCAGCTTGGGACTAGCGGGAGGGATGGATACGCAGTATTTT
TRBD2	few	TRBV27	TRBJ2-1	CASSDGTSLVDEQFF	TGTGCCAGCAGTGACGGGACTAGCCTGGTCGATGAGCAGTTCTTC
TRBD1	.	TRBV7-9	TRBJ1-4	CASSLDRLALNEKLFF	TGTGCCAGCAGCCTGGACAGGCTGGCCCTAAATGAAAAACTGTTTTTT
TRBD1	.	TRBV28	TRBJ1-2	CASSLTGGYGYTF	TGTGCCAGCAGTTTGACAGGGGGTTATGGCTACACCTTC
.	.	TRBV4-2	TRBJ2-1	CASTSRNGEQFF	TGTGCCAGCACCTCTAGAAACGGTGAGCAGTTCTTC
TRBD2	once	TRBV9	TRBJ2-1	CASSTGLASNEQFF	TGTGCCAGCAGCACGGGACTAGCGAGCAATGAGCAGTTCTTC
.	.	TRBV7-8	TRBJ2-6	CASSPARLGANVLTF	TGTGCCAGCAGCCCCGCCAGGCTGGGGGCCAACGTCCTGACTTTC
TRBD1	.	TRBV9	TRBJ1-4	CASSVGGGARKSEKLFF	TGTGCCAGCAGCGTAGGAGGGGGCGCGAGAAAGTCGGAAAAACTGTTTTTT
TRBD1	.	TRBV4-1	TRBJ2-7	CASSQESGTGYYEQYF	TGCGCCAGCAGCCAAGAGTCGGGGACAGGATACTACGAGCAGTACTTC
.	once	TRBV20-1	TRBJ2-2	CSALGPGELFF	TGCAGTGCCCTGGGCCCCGGGGAGCTGTTTTTT
.	.	TRBV6-6	TRBJ2-7	CASSYSGALQGGEQYF	TGTGCCAGCAGTTACTCGGGGGCTTTGCAGGGCGGCGAGCAGTACTTC
.	.	TRBV10-3	TRBJ2-4	CAISDELLAKNIQYF	TGTGCCATCAGTGACGAGCTGCTAGCCAAAAACATTCAGTACTTC
.	.	TRBV5-8	TRBJ2-2	CASSLVSHGELFF	TGTGCCAGCAGCTTGGTTAGCCACGGGGAGCTGTTTTTT
TRBD1	.	TRBV27	TRBJ2-3	CASSSTGQGTDTQYF	TGTGCCAGCAGTTCCACGGGACAGGGAACAGATACGCAGTATTTT
TRBD1	.	TRBV6-1	TRBJ1-1	CASDYRGDGEAFF	TGTGCCAGCGATTACAGGGGGGATGGTGAAGCTTTCTTT
.	.	TRBV2	TRBJ2-3	CASRSGLDTDTQYF	TGTGCCAGCAGGTCGGGACTCGACACAGATACGCAGTATTTT
TRBD1	.	TRBV7-8	TRBJ2-2	CASSTDTGGTGELFF	TGTGCCAGCAGCACAGACACAGGGGGCACCGGGGAGCTGTTTTTT
TRBD1	.	TRBV18	TRBJ2-7	CASSPGSGGATVEQYF	TGTGCCAGCTCACCCGGGTCAGGGGGCGCAACTGTCGAGCAGTACTTC
.	.	TRBV29-1	TRBJ1-1	CSALGEGVTEAFF	TGCAGCGCCCTGGGAGAAGGAGTTACTGAAGCTTTCTTT
.	.	TRBV9	TRBJ2-2	CASSAPSGTGELFF	TGTGCCAGCAGCGCGCCATCGGGCACCGGGGAGCTGTTTTTT
.	.	TRBV6-1	TRBJ1-2	CASSEAGRGAGYTF	TGTGCCAGCAGTGAAGCGGGCCGCGGGGCTGGCTACACCTTC
.	.	TRBV29-1	TRBJ2-7	CSVEEGGYEQYF	TGCAGCGTTGAAGAGGGGGGCTACGAGCAGTACTTC
TRBD2	.	TRBV19	TRBJ2-7	CASSTVAGGGYEQYF	TGTGCCAGTAGTACCGTAGCGGGAGGGGGCTACGAGCAGTACTTC
.	.	TRBV6-5	TRBJ1-1	CASSYSGGLTEAFF	TGTGCCAGCAGTTACTCCGGGGGTTTGACTGAAGCTTTCTTT
.	.	TRBV27	TRBJ2-7	CASSLRSRQSYEQYF	TGTGCCAGCAGTTTGAGGAGCCGACAGTCCTACGAGCAGTACTTC
.	.	TRBV7-9	TRBJ2-3	CASSLGGGPEEYF	TGTGCCAGCAGCTTAGGAGGCGGGCCCGAGGAGTATTTT
.	.	TRBV5-1	TRBJ2-7	CASSWADTTDEQYF	TGCGCCAGCAGCTGGGCCGACACCACTGACGAGCAGTACTTC
TRBD2	once	TRBV7-8	TRBJ2-3	CASSFGPMRAGDWDTQYF	TGTGCCAGCAGCTTTGGCCCCATGCGAGCGGGAGATTGGGATACGCAGTATTTT
.	.	TRBV7-2	TRBJ1-4	CASSIHGTPGGKLFF	TGTGCCAGCAGTATTCACGGGACCCCAGGAGGGAAACTGTTTTTT
.	.	TRBV30	TRBJ2-2	CAWTPLFSGHTGELFF	TGTGCCTGGACCCCGCTGTTTAGCGGTCACACCGGGGAGCTGTTTTTT
.	.	TRBV18	TRBJ2-5	CASSPRQATQETQYF	TGTGCCAGCTCACCTCGACAGGCCACCCAAGAGACCCAGTACTTC
.	.	TRBV7-2	TRBJ2-5	CASSLLPTGETQYF	TGTGCCAGCAGCTTGCTACCGACAGGCGAGACCCAGTACTTC
.	.	TRBV7-3	TRBJ1-1	CASSLLRRENTEAFF	TGTGCCAGCAGCTTACTCCGGAGGGAGAACACTGAAGCTTTCTTT
TRBD1	.	TRBV6-1	TRBJ1-5	CASSATGGVQPQHF	TGTGCCAGCAGTGCGACAGGGGGGGTTCAGCCCCAGCATTTT